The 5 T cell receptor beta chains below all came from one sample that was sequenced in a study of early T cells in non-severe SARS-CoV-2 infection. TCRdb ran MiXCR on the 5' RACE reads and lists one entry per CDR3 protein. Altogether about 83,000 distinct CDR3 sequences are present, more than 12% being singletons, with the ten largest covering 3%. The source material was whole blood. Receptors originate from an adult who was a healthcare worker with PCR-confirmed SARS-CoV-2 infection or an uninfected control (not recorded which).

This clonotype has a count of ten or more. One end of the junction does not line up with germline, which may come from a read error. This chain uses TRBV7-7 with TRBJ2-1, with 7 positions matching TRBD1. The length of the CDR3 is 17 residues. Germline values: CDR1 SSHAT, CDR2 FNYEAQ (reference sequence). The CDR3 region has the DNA TGTGCTAGCAGCTTGGGGACAGCACAACCCTCCTACAATGAGCAGTTCTTC. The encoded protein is CASSLGTAQPSYNEQFF.

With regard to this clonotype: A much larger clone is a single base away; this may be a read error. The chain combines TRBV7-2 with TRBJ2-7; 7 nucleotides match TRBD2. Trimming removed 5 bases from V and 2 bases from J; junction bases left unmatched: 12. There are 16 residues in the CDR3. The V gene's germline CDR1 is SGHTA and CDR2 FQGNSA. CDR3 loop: CASSRRTGGGAYEQYF. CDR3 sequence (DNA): TGTGCCAGCAGCCGAAGGACTGGCGGGGGAGCCTACGAGCAGTACTTC.

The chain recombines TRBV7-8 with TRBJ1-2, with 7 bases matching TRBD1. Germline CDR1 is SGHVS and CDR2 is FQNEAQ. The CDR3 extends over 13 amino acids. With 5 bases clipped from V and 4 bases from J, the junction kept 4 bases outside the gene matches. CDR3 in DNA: TGTGCCAGCAGCCGGGACAGACTCTATGGCTACACCTTC. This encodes CASSRDRLYGYTF.

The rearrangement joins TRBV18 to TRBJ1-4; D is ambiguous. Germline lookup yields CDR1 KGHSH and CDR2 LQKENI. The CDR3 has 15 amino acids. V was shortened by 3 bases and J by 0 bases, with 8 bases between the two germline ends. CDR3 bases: TGTGCCAGCTCACCTTACACAGCAACTAATGAAAAACTGTTTTTT. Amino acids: CASSPYTATNEKLFF.

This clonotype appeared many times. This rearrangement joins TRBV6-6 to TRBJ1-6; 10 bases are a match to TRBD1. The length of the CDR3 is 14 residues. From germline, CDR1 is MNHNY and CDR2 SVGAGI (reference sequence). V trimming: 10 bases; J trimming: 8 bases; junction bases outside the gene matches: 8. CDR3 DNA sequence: TGTGCCACAATTGGGGGGACAGGGGATTCACCCCTCCACTTT. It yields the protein CATIGGTGDSPLHF.